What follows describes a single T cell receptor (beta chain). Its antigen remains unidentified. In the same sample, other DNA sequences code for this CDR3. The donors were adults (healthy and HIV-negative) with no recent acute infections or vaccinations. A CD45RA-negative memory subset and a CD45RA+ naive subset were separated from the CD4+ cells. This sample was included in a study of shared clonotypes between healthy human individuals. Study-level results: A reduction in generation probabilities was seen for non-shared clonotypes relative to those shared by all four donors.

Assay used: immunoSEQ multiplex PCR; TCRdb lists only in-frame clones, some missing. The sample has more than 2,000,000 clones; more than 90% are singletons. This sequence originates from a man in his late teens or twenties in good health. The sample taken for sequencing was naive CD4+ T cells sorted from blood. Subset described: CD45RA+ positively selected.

Here the CDR3 DNA reads TGTGCCAGCAGCTTAGCTGGAGCGGGAGGGACAGATACGCAGTATTTT. Protein product: CASSLAGAGGTDTQYF. This rearrangement joins TRBV11-2 to TRBJ2-3, with TRBD2 identical over 10 bases. This CDR3 has 16 amino acids. Germline CDR1 SGHAT, CDR2 FQNNGV. The V gene end was trimmed by 1 base and the J gene end by 3 bases; junction bases not matched to a gene: 4.